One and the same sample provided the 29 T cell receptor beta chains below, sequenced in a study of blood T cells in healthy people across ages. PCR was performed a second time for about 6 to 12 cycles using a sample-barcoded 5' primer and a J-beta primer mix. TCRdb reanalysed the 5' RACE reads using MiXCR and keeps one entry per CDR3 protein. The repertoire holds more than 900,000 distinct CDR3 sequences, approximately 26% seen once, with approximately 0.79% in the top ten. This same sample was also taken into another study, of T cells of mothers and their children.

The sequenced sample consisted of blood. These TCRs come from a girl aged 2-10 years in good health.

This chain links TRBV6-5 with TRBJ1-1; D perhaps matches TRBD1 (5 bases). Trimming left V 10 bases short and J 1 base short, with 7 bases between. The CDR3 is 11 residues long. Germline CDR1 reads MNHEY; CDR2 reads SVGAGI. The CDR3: CATQGNTEAFF. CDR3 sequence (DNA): TGTGCCACGCAGGGGAACACTGAAGCTTTCTTT.

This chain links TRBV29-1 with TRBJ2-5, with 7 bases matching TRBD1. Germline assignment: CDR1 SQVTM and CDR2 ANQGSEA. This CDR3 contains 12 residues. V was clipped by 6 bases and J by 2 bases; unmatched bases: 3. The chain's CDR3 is CSVPGQQETQYF. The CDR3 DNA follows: TGCAGCGTGCCGGGACAGCAAGAGACCCAGTACTTC.

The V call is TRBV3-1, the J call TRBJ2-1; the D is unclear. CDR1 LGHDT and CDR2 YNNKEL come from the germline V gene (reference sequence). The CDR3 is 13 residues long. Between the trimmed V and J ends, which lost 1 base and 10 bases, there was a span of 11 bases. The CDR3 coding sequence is TGTGCCAGCAGCCAAGTTCTACTTGAAGAGCAGTTCTTC. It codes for CASSQVLLEEQFF.

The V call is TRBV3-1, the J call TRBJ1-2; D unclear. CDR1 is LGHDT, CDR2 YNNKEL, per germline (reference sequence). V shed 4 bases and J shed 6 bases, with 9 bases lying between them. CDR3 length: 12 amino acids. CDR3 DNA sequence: TGTGCCAGCAGCCGGATCCCCCATGGCTACACCTTC. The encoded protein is CASSRIPHGYTF. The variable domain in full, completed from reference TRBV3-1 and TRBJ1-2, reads DTAVSQTPKYLVTQMGNDKSIKCEQNLGHDTMYWYKQDSKKFLKIMFSYNNKELIINETVPNRFSPKSPDKAHLNLHINSLELGDSAVYFCASSRIPHGYTFGSGTRLTVV.

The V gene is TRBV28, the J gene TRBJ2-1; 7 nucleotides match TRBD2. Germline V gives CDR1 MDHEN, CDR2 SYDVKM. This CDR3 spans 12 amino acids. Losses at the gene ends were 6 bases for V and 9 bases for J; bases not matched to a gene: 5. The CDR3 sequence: CASRLREGEQFF. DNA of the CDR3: TGTGCCAGCAGGCTGAGGGAGGGTGAGCAGTTCTTC.

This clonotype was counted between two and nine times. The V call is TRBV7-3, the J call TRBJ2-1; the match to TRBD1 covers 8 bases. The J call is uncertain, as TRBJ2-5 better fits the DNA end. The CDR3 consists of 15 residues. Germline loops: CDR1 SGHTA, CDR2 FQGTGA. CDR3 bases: TGTGCCAGCAGCCAAACAGGGGGTATATTGGAGACCCAGTACTTC. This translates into CASSQTGGILETQYF.

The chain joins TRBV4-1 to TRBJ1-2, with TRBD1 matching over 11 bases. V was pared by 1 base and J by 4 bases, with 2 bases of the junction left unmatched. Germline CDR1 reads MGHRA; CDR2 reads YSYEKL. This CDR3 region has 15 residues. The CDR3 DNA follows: TGCGCCAGCAGCCAAGGGACAGGGGGCCCCTATGGCTACACCTTC. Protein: CASSQGTGGPYGYTF.

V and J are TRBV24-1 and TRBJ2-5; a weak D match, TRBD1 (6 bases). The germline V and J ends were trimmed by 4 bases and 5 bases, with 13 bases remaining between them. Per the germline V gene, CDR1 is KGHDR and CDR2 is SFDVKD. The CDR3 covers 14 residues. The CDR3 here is CATSDLGQRETQYF. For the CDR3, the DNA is TGTGCCACCAGTGACCTCGGACAGAGGGAGACCCAGTACTTC.

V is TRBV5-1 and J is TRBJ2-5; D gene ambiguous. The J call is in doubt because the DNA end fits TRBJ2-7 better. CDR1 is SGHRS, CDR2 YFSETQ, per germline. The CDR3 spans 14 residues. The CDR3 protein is CASSLSSRPYEQYF. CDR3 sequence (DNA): TGCGCCAGCAGCTTGAGCAGCCGCCCCTACGAGCAGTACTTC.

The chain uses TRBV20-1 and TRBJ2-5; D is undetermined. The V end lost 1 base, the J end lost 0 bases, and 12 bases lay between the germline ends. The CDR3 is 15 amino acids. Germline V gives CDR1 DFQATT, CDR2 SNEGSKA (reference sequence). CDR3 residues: CSARGFAAYQETQYF. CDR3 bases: TGCAGTGCTAGAGGATTTGCAGCTTACCAAGAGACCCAGTACTTC.

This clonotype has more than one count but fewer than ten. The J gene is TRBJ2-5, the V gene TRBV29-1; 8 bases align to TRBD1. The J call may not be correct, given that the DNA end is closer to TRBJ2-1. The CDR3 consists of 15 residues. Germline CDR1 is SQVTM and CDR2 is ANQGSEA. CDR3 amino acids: CSVDYKDRDDHEQFF. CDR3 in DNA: TGCAGCGTTGACTACAAGGACAGGGATGACCATGAGCAGTTCTTC.

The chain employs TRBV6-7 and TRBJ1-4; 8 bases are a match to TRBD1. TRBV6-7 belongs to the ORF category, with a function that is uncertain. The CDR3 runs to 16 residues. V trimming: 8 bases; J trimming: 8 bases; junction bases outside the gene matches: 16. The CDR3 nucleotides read TGTGCCAGCCCATCCCCCCTCAGGGGGCTGGAGGAAAAACTGTTTTTT. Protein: CASPSPLRGLEEKLFF.

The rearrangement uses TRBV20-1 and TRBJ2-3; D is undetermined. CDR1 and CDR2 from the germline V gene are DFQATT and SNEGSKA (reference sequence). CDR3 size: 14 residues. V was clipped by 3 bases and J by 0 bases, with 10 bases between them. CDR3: CSARSGSSTDTQYF. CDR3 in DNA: TGCAGTGCTAGGTCTGGCTCTAGCACAGATACGCAGTATTTT.

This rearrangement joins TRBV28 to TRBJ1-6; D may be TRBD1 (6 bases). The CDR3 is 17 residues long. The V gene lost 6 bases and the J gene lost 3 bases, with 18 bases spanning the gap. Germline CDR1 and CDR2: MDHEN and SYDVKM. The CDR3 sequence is CASSPRQAFGYNSPLHF. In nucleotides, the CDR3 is TGTGCCAGCAGCCCAAGACAGGCCTTCGGCTATAATTCACCCCTCCACTTT.

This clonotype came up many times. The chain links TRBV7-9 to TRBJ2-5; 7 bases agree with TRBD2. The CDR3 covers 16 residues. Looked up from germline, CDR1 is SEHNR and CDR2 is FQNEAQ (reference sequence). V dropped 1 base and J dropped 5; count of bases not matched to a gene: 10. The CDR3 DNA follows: TGTGCCAGCAGCTTAGGATTTAGCGGGTCTGAGGAGACCCAGTACTTC. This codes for CASSLGFSGSEETQYF.

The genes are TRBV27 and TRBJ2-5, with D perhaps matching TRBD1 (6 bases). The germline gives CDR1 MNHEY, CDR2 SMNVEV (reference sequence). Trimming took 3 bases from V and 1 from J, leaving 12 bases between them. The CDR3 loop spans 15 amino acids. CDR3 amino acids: CASSLLWGPQETQYF. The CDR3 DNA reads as TGTGCCAGCAGTTTGTTGTGGGGGCCCCAAGAGACCCAGTACTTC.

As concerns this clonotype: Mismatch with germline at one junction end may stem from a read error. In DNA, the CDR3 is TGTACCAGCAGTTCAATGCCCTCTAGCGGGCTTTCCTACAATGAGCAGTTCTTC. It codes for CTSSSMPSSGLSYNEQFF. The chain uses TRBV27 and TRBJ2-1; TRBD2 matches 8 bases. Germline loops: CDR1 MNHEY, CDR2 SMNVEV (reference sequence). The CDR3 runs to 18 residues.

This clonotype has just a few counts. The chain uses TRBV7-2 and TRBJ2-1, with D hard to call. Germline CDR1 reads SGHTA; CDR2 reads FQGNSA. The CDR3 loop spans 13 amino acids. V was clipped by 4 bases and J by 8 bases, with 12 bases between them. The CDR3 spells CASSSSAADEQFF. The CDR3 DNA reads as TGTGCCAGCAGCTCCTCCGCGGCGGATGAGCAGTTCTTC. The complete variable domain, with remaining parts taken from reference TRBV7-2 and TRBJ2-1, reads GAGVSQSPSNKVTEKGKDVELRCDPISGHTALYWYRQSLGQGLEFLIYFQGNSAPDKSGLPSDRFSAERTGGSVSTLTIQRTQQEDSAVYLCASSSSAADEQFFGPGTRLTVL.

CDR3 loop: CASGRENEKLFF. DNA for the CDR3: TGTGCCAGCGGACGGGAAAATGAAAAACTGTTTTTT. The rearrangement joins TRBV9 to TRBJ1-4; D remains ambiguous. Germline V gene lookup returns CDR1 SGDLS and CDR2 YYNGEE. Trimming took off 7 bases at V and 5 bases at J, with 9 bases between the two ends. The CDR3 runs to 12 residues.

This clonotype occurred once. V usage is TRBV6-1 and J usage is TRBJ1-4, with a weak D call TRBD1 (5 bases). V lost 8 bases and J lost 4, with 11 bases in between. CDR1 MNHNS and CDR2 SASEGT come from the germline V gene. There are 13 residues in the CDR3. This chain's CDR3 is CASGGRFNEKLFF. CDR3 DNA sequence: TGTGCCAGCGGGGGACGGTTTAATGAAAAACTGTTTTTT.

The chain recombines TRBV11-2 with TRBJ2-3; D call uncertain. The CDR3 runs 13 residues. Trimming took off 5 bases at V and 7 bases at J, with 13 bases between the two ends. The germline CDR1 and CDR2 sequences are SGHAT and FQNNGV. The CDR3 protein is CASSPSAVNTQYF. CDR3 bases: TGTGCCAGCAGCCCGTCCGCGGTTAATACGCAGTATTTT.

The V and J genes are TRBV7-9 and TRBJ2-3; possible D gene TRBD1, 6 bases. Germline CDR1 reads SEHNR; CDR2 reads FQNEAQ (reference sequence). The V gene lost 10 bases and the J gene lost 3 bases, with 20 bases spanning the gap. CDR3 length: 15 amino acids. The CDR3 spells CATRHRELGTDTQYF. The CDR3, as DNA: TGTGCCACGCGACACAGGGAGCTGGGAACAGATACGCAGTATTTT. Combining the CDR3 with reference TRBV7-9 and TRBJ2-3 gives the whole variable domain DTGVSQNPRHKITKRGQNVTFRCDPISEHNRLYWYRQTLGQGPEFLTYFQNEAQLEKSRLLSDRFSAERPKGSFSTLEIQRTEQGDSAMYLCATRHRELGTDTQYFGPGTRLTVL.

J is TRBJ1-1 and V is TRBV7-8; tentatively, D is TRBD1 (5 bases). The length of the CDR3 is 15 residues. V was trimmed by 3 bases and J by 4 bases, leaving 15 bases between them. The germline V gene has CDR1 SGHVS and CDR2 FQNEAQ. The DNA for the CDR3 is TGTGCCAGCAGCTTGGGGGTCCATGGGGGCACTGAAGCTTTCTTT. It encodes CASSLGVHGGTEAFF.

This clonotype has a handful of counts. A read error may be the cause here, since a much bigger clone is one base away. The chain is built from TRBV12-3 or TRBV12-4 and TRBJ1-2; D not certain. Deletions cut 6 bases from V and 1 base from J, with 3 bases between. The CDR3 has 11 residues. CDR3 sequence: CASRFNYGYTF. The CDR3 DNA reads TGTGCCAGCAGGTTTAACTATGGCTACACCTTC.

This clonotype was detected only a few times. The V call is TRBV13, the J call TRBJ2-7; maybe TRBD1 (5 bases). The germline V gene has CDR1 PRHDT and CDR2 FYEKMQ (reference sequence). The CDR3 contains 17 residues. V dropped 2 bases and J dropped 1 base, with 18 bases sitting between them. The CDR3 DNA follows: TGTGCCAGCAGCTTAATTGCGACGGACATACATTCCTACGAGCAGTACTTC. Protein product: CASSLIATDIHSYEQYF. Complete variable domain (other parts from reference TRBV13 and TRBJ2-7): AAGVIQSPRHLIKEKRETATLKCYPIPRHDTVYWYQQGPGQDPQFLISFYEKMQSDKGSIPDRFSAQQFSDYHSELNMSSLELGDSALYFCASSLIATDIHSYEQYFGPGTRLTVT.

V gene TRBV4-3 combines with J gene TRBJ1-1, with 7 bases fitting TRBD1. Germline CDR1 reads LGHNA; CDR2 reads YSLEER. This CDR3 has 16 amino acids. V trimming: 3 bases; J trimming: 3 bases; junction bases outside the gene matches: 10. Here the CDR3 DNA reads TGCGCCAGCAGCCACGAACCGGGGACAGAGTACACTGAAGCTTTCTTT. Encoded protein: CASSHEPGTEYTEAFF.

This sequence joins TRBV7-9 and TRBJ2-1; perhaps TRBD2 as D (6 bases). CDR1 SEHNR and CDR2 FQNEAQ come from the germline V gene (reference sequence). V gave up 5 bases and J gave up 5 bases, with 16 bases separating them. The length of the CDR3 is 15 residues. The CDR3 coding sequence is TGTGCCAGCAGCCCAGTGGCTAGCGCCCACAATGAGCAGTTCTTC. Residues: CASSPVASAHNEQFF. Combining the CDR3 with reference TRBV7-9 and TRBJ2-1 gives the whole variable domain DTGVSQNPRHKITKRGQNVTFRCDPISEHNRLYWYRQTLGQGPEFLTYFQNEAQLEKSRLLSDRFSAERPKGSFSTLEIQRTEQGDSAMYLCASSPVASAHNEQFFGPGTRLTVL.

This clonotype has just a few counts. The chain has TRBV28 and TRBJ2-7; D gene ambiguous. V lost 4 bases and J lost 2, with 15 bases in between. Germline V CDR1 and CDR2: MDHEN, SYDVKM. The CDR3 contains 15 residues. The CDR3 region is CASSYTSDTTYEQYF. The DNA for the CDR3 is TGTGCCAGCAGTTATACCTCCGACACAACCTACGAGCAGTACTTC.

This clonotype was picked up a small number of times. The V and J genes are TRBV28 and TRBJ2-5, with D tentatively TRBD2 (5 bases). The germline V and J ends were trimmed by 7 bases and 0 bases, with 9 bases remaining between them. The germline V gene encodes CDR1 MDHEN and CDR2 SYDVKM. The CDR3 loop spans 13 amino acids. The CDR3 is CASTLLDQETQYF. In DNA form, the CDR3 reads TGTGCCAGCACCCTACTAGACCAAGAGACCCAGTACTTC.